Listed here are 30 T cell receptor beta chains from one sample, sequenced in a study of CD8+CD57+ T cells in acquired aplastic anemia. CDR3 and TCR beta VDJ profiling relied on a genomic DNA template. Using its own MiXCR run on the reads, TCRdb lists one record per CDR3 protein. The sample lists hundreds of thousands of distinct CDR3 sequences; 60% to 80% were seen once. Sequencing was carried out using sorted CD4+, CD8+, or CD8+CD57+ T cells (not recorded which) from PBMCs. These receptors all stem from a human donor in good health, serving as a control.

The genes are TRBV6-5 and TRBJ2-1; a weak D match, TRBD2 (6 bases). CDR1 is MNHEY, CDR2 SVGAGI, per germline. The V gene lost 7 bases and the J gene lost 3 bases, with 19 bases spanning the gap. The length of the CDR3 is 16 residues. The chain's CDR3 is CASNLGGVGGYNEQFF. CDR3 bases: TGTGCCAGCAACTTAGGAGGGGTGGGCGGCTACAATGAGCAGTTCTTC.

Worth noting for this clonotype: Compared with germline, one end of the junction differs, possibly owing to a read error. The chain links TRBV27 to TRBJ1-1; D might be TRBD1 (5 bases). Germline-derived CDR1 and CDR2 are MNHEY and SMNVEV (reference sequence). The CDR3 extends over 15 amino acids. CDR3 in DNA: TGTGCCACCAGTGATTTTCGGCAGGGCGACACTAAAGCTTTCTTT. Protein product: CATSDFRQGDTKAFF.

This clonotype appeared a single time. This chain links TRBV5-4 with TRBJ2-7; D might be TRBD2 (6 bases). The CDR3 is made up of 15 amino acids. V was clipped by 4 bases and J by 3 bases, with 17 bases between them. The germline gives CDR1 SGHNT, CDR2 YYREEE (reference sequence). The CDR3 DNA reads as TGTGCCAGCAGCAACATGGGCGGGACCATCTACGAGCAGTACTTC. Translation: CASSNMGGTIYEQYF.

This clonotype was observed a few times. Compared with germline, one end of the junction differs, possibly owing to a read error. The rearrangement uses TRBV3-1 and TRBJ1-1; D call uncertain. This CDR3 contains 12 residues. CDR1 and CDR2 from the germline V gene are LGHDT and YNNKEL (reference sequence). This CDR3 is CAGSQVFPEAFF. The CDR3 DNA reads TGTGCCGGCAGCCAAGTCTTTCCTGAAGCTTTCTTT.

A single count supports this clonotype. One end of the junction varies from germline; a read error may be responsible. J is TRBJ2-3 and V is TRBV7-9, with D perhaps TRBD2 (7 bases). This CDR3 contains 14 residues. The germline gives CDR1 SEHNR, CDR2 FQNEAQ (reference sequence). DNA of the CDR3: TGTGCCAGCAGCCTGCTCTGGGGGGGGCACGACGAGCAGTTT. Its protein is CASSLLWGGHDEQF.

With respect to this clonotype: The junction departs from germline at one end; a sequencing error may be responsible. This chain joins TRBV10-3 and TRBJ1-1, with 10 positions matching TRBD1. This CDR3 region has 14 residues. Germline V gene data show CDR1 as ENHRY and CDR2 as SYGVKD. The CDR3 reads CASSKRTGGIEAFF. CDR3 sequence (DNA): TGTGCCAGCAGTAAAAGGACAGGGGGGATAGAAGCTTTCTTT.

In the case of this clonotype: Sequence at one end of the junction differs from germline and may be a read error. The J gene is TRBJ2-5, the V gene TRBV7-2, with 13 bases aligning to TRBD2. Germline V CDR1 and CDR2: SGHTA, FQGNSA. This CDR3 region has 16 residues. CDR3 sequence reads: CASSLLGTSGAESQYF. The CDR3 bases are TGCGCCAGCAGCCTCCTAGGGACTAGCGGGGCAGAGTCTCAGTACTTC. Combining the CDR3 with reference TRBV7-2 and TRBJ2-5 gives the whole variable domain GAGVSQSPSNKVTEKGKDVELRCDPISGHTALYWYRQSLGQGLEFLIYFQGNSAPDKSGLPSDRFSAERTGGSVSTLTIQRTQQEDSAVYLCASSLLGTSGAESQYFGPGTRLLVL.

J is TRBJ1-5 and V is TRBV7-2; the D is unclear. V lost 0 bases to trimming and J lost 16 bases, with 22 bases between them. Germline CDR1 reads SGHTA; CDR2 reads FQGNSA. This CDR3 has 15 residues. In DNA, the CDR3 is TGTGCCAGCAGCTTAGCGGGAGCAGATGAGCAGTTCTTCCATTTT. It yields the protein CASSLAGADEQFFHF.

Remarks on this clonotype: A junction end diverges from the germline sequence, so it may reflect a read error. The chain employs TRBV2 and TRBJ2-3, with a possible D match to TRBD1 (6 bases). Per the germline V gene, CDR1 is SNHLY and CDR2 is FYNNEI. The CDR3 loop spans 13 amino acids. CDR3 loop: CASSRGTTGTQYF. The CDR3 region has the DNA TGTGCCAGCAGCCGGGGCACGACAGGTACGCAGTATTTT.

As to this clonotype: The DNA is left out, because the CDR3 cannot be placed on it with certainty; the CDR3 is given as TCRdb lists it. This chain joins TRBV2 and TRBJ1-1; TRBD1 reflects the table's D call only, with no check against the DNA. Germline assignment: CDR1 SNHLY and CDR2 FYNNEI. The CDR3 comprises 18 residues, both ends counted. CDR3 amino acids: CASSFYICSVRTARGAFF.

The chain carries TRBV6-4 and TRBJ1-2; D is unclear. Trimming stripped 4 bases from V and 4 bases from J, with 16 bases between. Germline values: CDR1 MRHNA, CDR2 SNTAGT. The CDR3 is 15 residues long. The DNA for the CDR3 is TGTGCCAGCAGTGTAGACACTCTTAGGCCCTATGGCTACACCTTC. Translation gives CASSVDTLRPYGYTF.

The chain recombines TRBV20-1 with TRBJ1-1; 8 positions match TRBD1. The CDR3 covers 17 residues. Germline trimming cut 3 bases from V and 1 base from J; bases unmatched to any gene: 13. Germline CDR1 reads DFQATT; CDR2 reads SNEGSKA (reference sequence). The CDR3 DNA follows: TGCAGTGCTAGCCGAGGGGGCGGGACAGGCAGGAACACTGAAGCTTTCTTT. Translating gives CSASRGGGTGRNTEAFF.

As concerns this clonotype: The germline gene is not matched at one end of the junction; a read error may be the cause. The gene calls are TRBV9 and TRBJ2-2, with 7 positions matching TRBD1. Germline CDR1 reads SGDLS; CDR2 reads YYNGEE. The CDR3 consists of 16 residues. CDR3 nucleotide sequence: TGTGCCAGCAGCGTAGACAGGACAGGAAACACCGGGGAGCTGTTTTTC. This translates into CASSVDRTGNTGELFF.

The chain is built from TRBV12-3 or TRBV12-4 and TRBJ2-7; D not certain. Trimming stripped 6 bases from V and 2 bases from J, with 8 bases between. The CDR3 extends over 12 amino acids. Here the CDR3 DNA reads TGTGCCAGCAGACCGACCGCCTACGAGCAGTACTTC. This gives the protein CASRPTAYEQYF.

Here the CDR3 DNA reads TGTGCCAGCAGCCGACAACGGTACCAGCCCCAAGAGACCCAGTACTTC. Amino acid sequence: CASSRQRYQPQETQYF. The V gene is TRBV7-9, the J gene TRBJ2-5; D ambiguous. Germline V gene data show CDR1 as SEHNR and CDR2 as FQNEAQ (reference sequence). The V and J ends lost 5 bases and 1 base respectively, with 17 bases between them. The CDR3 spans 16 residues.

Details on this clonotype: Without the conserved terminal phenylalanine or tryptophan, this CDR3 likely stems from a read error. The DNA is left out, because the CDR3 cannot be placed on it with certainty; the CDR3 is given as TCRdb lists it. The CDR3 here is CASSAPAGGCYYV. V and J are TRBV7-2 and TRBJ1-2. 13 amino acids form the CDR3, both terminal residues included. CDR1 SGHTA and CDR2 FQGNSA come from the germline V gene.

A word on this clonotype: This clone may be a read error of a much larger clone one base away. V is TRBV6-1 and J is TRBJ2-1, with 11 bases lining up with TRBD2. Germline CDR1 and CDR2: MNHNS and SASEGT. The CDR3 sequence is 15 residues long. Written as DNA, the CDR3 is TGTGCCGGCAGCCCCGGGACTAGCGGCTACAATGAGCAGTTCTTC. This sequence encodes CAGSPGTSGYNEQFF.

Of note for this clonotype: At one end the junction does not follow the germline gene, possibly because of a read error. The CDR3 region is CGSSPKAVADKFPLHF. The CDR3 DNA follows: TGTGGCAGCAGCCCCAAAGCAGTGGCCGATAAGTTCCCCCTCCACTTT. The chain combines TRBV7-9 with TRBJ1-6; D is unresolved. The CDR3 extends over 16 amino acids. Per the germline V gene, CDR1 is SEHNR and CDR2 is FQNEAQ (reference sequence).

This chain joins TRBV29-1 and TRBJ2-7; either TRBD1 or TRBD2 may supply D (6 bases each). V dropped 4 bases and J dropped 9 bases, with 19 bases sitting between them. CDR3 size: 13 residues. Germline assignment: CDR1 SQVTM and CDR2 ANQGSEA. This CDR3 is CSVGPTGGYTQYF. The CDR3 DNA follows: TGCAGCGTTGGCCCGACCGGGGGCTACACGCAGTACTTC.

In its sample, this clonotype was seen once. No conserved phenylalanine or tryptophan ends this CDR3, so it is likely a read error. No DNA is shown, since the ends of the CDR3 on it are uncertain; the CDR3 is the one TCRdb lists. Here the CDR3 reads CASSVGQGAGETL. This rearrangement joins TRBV9 to TRBJ1-2; the table's D call of TRBD1 was not tested on the DNA. The germline gives CDR1 SGDLS, CDR2 YYNGEE. The CDR3 is 13 amino acids in total, end residues counted.

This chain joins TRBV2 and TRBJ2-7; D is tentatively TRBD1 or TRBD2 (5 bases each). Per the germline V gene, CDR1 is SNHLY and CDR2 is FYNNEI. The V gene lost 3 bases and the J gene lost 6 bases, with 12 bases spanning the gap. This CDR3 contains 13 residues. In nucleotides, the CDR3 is TGTGCCAGCAGTGAGAGGGGTGAAGGCGAGCAGTACTTC. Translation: CASSERGEGEQYF.

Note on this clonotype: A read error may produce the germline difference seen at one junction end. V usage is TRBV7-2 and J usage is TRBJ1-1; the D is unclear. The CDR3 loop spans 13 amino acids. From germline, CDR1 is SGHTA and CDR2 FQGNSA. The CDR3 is CASSLAADTEAFF. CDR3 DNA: TGTGCCAGCAGCCTAGCGGCCGACACTGAAGCTTTCTTT.

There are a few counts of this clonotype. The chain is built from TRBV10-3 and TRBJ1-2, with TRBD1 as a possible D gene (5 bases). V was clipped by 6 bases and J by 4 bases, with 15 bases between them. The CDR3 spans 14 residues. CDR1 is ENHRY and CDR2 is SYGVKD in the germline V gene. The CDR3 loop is CAISRKGYGYGYTF. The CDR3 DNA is TGTGCCATCAGCCGGAAGGGGTACGGCTATGGCTACACCTTC.

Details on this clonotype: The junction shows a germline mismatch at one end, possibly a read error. CDR3 coding DNA: TGTGCCAGCAGCCCCACGCTGACGACCTATAATTCTCCCCTTCACTTT. It codes for CASSPTLTTYNSPLHF. The chain couples TRBV2 to TRBJ1-6; D remains unclear. This CDR3 region has 16 residues. The germline V gene encodes CDR1 SNHLY and CDR2 FYNNEI.

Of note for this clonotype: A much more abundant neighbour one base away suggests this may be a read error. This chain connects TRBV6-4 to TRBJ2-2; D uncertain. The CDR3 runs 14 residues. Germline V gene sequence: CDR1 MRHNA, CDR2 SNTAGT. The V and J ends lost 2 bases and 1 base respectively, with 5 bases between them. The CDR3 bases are TGTGCCAGCAGTGACATCGGGAACACCGGGGAGCTGTTTTTT. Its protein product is CASSDIGNTGELFF.

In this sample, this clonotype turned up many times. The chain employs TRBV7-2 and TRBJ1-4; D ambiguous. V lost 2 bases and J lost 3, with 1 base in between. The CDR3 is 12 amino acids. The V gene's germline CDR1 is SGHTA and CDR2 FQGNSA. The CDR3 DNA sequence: TGTGCCAGCAGCTTATCTAATGAAAAACTGTTTTTT. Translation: CASSLSNEKLFF.

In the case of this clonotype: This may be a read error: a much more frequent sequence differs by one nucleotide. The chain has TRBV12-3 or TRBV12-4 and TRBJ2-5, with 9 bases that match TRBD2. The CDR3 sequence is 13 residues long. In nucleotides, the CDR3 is TGTGCCAGCAGCTTGCCTAGCGGGGAGACCCAGCACTTC. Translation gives CASSLPSGETQHF.

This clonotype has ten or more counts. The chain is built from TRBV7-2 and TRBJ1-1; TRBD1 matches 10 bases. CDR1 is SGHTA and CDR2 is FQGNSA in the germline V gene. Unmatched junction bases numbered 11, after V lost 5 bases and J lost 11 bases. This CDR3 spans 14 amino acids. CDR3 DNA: TGTGCCAGCAGCCCAGGGACAGGGGCAAATTGGGCTTTCTTT. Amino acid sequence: CASSPGTGANWAFF.

The CDR3 bases are TGTGCCGGACAGGGCAGCTACGAGCAGTACTTC. This gives the protein CAGQGSYEQYF. This sequence joins TRBV30 and TRBJ2-7; the match to TRBD1 covers 8 bases. This CDR3 spans 11 amino acids. Germline CDR1 is GTSNPN and CDR2 is SVGIG (reference sequence). The V gene end was trimmed by 8 bases and the J gene end by 3 bases; junction bases not matched to a gene: 3.

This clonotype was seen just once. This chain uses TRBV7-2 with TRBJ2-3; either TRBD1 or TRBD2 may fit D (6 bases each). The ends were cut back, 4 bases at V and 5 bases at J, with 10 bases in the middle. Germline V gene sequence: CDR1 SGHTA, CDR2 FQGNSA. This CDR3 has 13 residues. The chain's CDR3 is CASSSGGQDTQYF. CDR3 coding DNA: TGTGCCAGCAGCTCCGGGGGACAAGATACGCAGTATTTT.